The clone carrying this TCR beta chain was seen a few times. Its antigen is not identified. In the PCR, 60 Vbeta and 13 Jbeta primers were used. Some clones are missing from TCRdb's copy, which holds only in-frame ones; the method was immunoSEQ multiplex PCR. The table records about 120,000 clones, 70% to 80% of them present only once. This sample stems from a study of cytomegalovirus exposure and HLA in healthy donors. Study-level results: In vitro assays verified that three CMV-associated chains recognized CMV antigens specifically.

Germline trimming cut 0 bases from V and 9 bases from J; bases unmatched to any gene: 7. This CDR3 contains 15 residues. Germline V gives CDR1 SGHRS, CDR2 YFSETQ. The rearrangement uses TRBV5-1 and TRBJ2-1; 9 bases agree with TRBD2. The source of this sequence is a human donor in good health. The specimen was PBMCs. The CDR3 is CASSLVAGGSGEQFF. The CDR3 DNA follows: TGCGCCAGCAGCTTGGTGGCGGGAGGGTCCGGTGAGCAGTTCTTC. Full variable domain (missing parts from reference TRBV5-1 and TRBJ2-1): KAGVTQTPRYLIKTRGQQVTLSCSPISGHRSVSWYQQTPGQGLQFLFEYFSETQRNKGNFPGRFSGRQFSNSRSEMNVSTLELGDSALYLCASSLVAGGSGEQFFGPGTRLTVL.